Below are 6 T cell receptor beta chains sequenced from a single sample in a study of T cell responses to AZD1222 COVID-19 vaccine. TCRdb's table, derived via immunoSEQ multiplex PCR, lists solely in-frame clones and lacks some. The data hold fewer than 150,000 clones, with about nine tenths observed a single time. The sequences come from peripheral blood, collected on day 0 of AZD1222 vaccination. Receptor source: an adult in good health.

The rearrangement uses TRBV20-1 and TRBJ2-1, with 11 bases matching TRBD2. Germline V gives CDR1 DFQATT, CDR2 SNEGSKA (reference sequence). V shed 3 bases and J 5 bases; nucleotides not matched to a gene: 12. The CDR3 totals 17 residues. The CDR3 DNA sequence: TGCAGTGCTAGTCTCCCACCGGGACTAGCGGTGGACAATGAGCAGTTCTTC. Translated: CSASLPPGLAVDNEQFF.

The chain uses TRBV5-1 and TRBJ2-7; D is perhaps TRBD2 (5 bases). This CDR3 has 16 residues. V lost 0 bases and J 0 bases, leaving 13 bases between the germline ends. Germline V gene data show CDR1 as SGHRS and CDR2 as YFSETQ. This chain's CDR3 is CASSLDGIRGSYEQYF. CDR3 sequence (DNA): TGCGCCAGCAGCTTGGATGGGATCCGGGGCTCCTACGAGCAGTACTTC.

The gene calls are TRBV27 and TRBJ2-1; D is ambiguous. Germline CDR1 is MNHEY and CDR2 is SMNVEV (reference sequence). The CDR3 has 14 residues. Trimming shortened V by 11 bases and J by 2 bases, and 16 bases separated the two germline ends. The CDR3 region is CASKKDPAYNEQFF. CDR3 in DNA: TGTGCCTCTAAGAAGGACCCGGCCTACAATGAGCAGTTCTTC.

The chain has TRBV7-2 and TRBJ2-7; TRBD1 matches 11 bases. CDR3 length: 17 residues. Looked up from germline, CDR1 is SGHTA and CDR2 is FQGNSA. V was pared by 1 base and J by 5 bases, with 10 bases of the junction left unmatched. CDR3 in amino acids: CASSLVFSGQGVDEQYF. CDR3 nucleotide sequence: TGTGCCAGCAGCTTAGTATTCTCGGGACAGGGGGTAGACGAGCAGTACTTC.

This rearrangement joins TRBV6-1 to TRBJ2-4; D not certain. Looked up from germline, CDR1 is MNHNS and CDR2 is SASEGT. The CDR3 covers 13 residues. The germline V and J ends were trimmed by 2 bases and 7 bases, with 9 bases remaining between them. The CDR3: CASSESRVNIQYF. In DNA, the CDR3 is TGTGCCAGCAGTGAAAGTAGGGTCAACATTCAGTACTTC.

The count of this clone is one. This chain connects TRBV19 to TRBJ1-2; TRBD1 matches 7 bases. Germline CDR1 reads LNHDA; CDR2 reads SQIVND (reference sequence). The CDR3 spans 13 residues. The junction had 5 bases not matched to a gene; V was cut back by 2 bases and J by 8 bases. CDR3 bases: TGTGCCAGTAGTATAACAGGGGCAGACGGCTACACCTTC. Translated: CASSITGADGYTF.